What follows are 12 T cell receptor beta chains derived from one specimen sequenced in a study of cytomegalovirus exposure and HLA in healthy donors. Some clones are missing from TCRdb's copy, which holds only in-frame ones; the method was immunoSEQ multiplex PCR. The data contain under 200,000 clones, around nine tenths of them singletons. Material: PBMCs. These receptors all stem from a woman aged 18-29 years in good health and CMV-seropositive.

The chain recombines TRBV28 with TRBJ2-5, with D possibly matching TRBD2 (5 bases). This CDR3 has 12 residues. V was pared by 6 bases and J by 7 bases, with 12 bases between. The germline V gene has CDR1 MDHEN and CDR2 SYDVKM. Here the CDR3 reads CASRFKAGTQYF. The CDR3 DNA reads TGTGCCAGCAGATTTAAGGCGGGGACCCAGTACTTC.

Concerning this clone itself: The junction shows a germline mismatch at one end, possibly a read error. V is TRBV7-7 and J is TRBJ2-3; perhaps TRBD2 as D (6 bases). The germline V gene has CDR1 SSHAT and CDR2 FNYEAQ (reference sequence). This CDR3 has 15 amino acids. The CDR3 reads CASSVGGANSDTQYF. CDR3 DNA: TGTGCTAGCAGCGTCGGGGGTGCAAATTCAGATACGCAGTATTTT.

This rearrangement joins TRBV7-2 to TRBJ1-1; D gene ambiguous. V was pared by 3 bases and J by 8 bases, with 10 bases between. CDR1 and CDR2 from the germline V gene are SGHTA and FQGNSA. This CDR3 has 12 residues. CDR3 DNA sequence: TGTGCCAGCAGCTTTCTTACAGCCGAAGCTTTCTTT. This codes for CASSFLTAEAFF.

This chain links TRBV6-6 with TRBJ2-3; 10 positions match TRBD2. The CDR3 extends over 14 amino acids. Trimming at V came to 2 bases and at J to 7 bases, leaving 3 bases not matched to a gene. Germline assignment: CDR1 MNHNY and CDR2 SVGAGI (reference sequence). This chain's CDR3 is CASSYTSGVYTQYF. The CDR3 DNA is TGTGCCAGCAGTTACACTAGCGGGGTGTATACGCAGTATTTT.

This chain links TRBV7-2 with TRBJ2-3; TRBD2 matches 10 bases. Germline-derived CDR1 and CDR2 are SGHTA and FQGNSA. The CDR3 covers 15 residues. The J segment lost 5 bases and the V segment lost 4 bases, leaving 6 bases of the junction unmatched. Written as DNA, the CDR3 is TGTGCCAGCAGCTCAATCAGACTAGCGGGAGATACGCAGTATTTT. Translated, it gives CASSSIRLAGDTQYF.

The rearrangement uses TRBV15 and TRBJ1-1; no firm D call. The V gene's germline CDR1 is LNHNV and CDR2 YYDKDF (reference sequence). The V end was cut by 0 bases, the J end by 8 bases, with 13 bases between. The CDR3 contains 14 residues. The CDR3 coding sequence is TGTGCCACCAGCAGAGATAGTGGGCAGAACGAAGCTTTCTTT. This translates into CATSRDSGQNEAFF.

The chain carries TRBV27 and TRBJ2-3; 9 bases match TRBD1. Germline lookup yields CDR1 MNHEY and CDR2 SMNVEV (reference sequence). The CDR3 has 16 residues. The trim removed 3 bases at V and 3 bases at J, leaving 7 bases unmatched. The CDR3 protein is CASSFLTGTGTDTQYF. CDR3 nucleotides: TGTGCCAGCAGTTTCCTTACCGGGACAGGGACAGATACGCAGTATTTT.

The chain uses TRBV30 and TRBJ2-3, with D possibly matching TRBD1 (5 bases). The ends were cut back, 0 bases at V and 5 bases at J, with 9 bases in the middle. The CDR3 length is 13 residues. Germline assignment: CDR1 GTSNPN and CDR2 SVGIG (reference sequence). For the CDR3, the DNA is TGTGCCTGGAGTGTAGGGGTTAAAGATACGCAGTATTTT. Protein product: CAWSVGVKDTQYF.

The chain recombines TRBV6-6 with TRBJ1-2; unclear D gene. Germline V gene sequence: CDR1 MNHNY, CDR2 SVGAGI (reference sequence). Trimming removed 8 bases at V and 8 bases at J, with 18 bases between. This CDR3 spans 13 amino acids. The CDR3 region is CASRPPADAGYTF. The CDR3 DNA sequence: TGTGCCAGCCGCCCCCCGGCGGATGCAGGCTACACCTTC.

This clone occurred many times. The chain is built from TRBV7-8 and TRBJ1-2; D uncertain. V dropped 5 bases and J dropped 5 bases, with 21 bases sitting between them. There are 16 residues in the CDR3. Germline values: CDR1 SGHVS, CDR2 FQNEAQ. The CDR3 DNA is TGTGCCAGCAGCCCACTTCGGGGTCCAGCCGATTATGGCTACACCTTC. Its protein is CASSPLRGPADYGYTF.

The V gene is TRBV5-4, the J gene TRBJ2-1; possible D gene TRBD1, 7 bases. The CDR3 covers 17 residues. Germline V gene sequence: CDR1 SGHNT, CDR2 YYREEE (reference sequence). V gave up 0 bases and J gave up 0 bases, with 13 bases separating them. The CDR3 spells CASSLGAGGISYNEQFF. The CDR3 DNA reads as TGTGCCAGCAGCTTGGGGGCAGGGGGGATCTCCTACAATGAGCAGTTCTTC. The variable domain in full, completed from reference TRBV5-4 and TRBJ2-1, reads ETGVTQSPTHLIKTRGQQVTLRCSSQSGHNTVSWYQQALGQGPQFIFQYYREEENGRGNFPPRFSGLQFPNYSSELNVNALELDDSALYLCASSLGAGGISYNEQFFGPGTRLTVL.

V is TRBV2 and J is TRBJ1-1, with a possible D match to TRBD1 (6 bases). This CDR3 is built from 14 residues. Germline CDR1 SNHLY, CDR2 FYNNEI. Trimming stripped 5 bases from V and 5 bases from J, with 15 bases between. CDR3 loop: CASSNRDLRTEAFF. The CDR3 bases are TGTGCCAGCAGTAACAGGGACCTGAGAACTGAAGCTTTCTTT.